These 26 T cell receptor beta chains came from one sample sequenced in a study of CD8+ T cells in alopecia areata. cDNA serving as the sequencing template came from extracted, reverse transcribed RNA. Measured with immunoSEQ multiplex PCR; TCRdb has only the in-frame clones, and not every one. Here the sample spans 150,000 to 200,000 clones, roughly 50% being singletons. Specimen: CD4+ T cells sorted from blood. The receptor source for this set is a human donor in good health.

The chain combines TRBV6-6 with TRBJ1-5, with a tentative D call TRBD1 (5 bases). Germline CDR1 and CDR2: MNHNY and SVGAGI (reference sequence). Trimming cost V 8 bases and J 7 bases, with 12 bases left between them. This CDR3 is 12 amino acids long. Here the CDR3 reads CASQDTNQPQHF. DNA for the CDR3: TGTGCCAGCCAGGACACTAACCAGCCCCAGCATTTT.

The rearrangement uses TRBV29-1 and TRBJ1-1; 8 positions agree with TRBD1. Per the germline V gene, CDR1 is SQVTM and CDR2 is ANQGSEA. The CDR3 extends over 12 amino acids. V was pared by 7 bases and J by 5 bases, with 6 bases of the junction left unmatched. The CDR3 DNA follows: TGCAGCGCAGGGACAGGTGGTACTGAAGCTTTCTTT. Its protein product is CSAGTGGTEAFF.

This clone appeared a few times. V and J are TRBV7-9 and TRBJ2-4; weak D call: TRBD1 (5 bases). The germline CDR1 and CDR2 sequences are SEHNR and FQNEAQ (reference sequence). The CDR3 totals 16 residues. V was shortened by 2 bases and J by 3 bases, with 14 bases between the two germline ends. The CDR3 reads CASSLMSGSGKNIQYF. The DNA for the CDR3 is TGTGCCAGCAGCTTAATGTCAGGGTCGGGCAAAAACATTCAGTACTTC. Complete variable domain (other parts from reference TRBV7-9 and TRBJ2-4): DTGVSQNPRHKITKRGQNVTFRCDPISEHNRLYWYRQTLGQGPEFLTYFQNEAQLEKSRLLSDRFSAERPKGSFSTLEIQRTEQGDSAMYLCASSLMSGSGKNIQYFGAGTRLSVL.

This sequence joins TRBV29-1 and TRBJ2-5; tentatively, D is TRBD2 (6 bases). The CDR3 contains 14 residues. Germline CDR1 reads SQVTM; CDR2 reads ANQGSEA. The V end was cut by 4 bases, the J end by 1 base, with 13 bases between. CDR3 DNA: TGCAGCGTTGCCTCGGGAGTAGGCCAAGAGACCCAGTACTTC. Amino acids: CSVASGVGQETQYF.

The chain has TRBV4-1 and TRBJ1-2; no definite D call. The CDR3 totals 14 residues. V lost 1 base to trimming and J lost 0 bases, with 6 bases between them. Per germline, CDR1 MGHRA and CDR2 YSYEKL. As DNA, the CDR3 is TGCGCCAGCAGCCAAGCCCGGGCTAACTATGGCTACACCTTC. Its translation is CASSQARANYGYTF.

This clone was seen only a few times. The rearrangement joins TRBV19 to TRBJ2-2; D gene ambiguous. This CDR3 contains 13 residues. Trimming cost V 6 bases and J 0 bases, with 5 bases left between them. Germline V gene lookup returns CDR1 LNHDA and CDR2 SQIVND (reference sequence). The CDR3 region has the DNA TGTGCCAGTAGGGCCGCGAACACCGGGGAGCTGTTTTTT. This sequence encodes CASRAANTGELFF.

This chain uses TRBV27 with TRBJ2-3; D gene uncertain. Per the germline V gene, CDR1 is MNHEY and CDR2 is SMNVEV (reference sequence). The V end lost 6 bases, the J end lost 2 bases, and 15 bases lay between the germline ends. The CDR3 is 15 residues long. CDR3 bases: TGTGCCAGCAGGGCGGAGCGCCCCATCACAGATACGCAGTATTTT. Translating it yields CASRAERPITDTQYF.

The chain carries TRBV29-1 and TRBJ1-3, with D uncertain. Germline V gene sequence: CDR1 SQVTM, CDR2 ANQGSEA. The CDR3 loop spans 13 amino acids. The V end was cut by 4 bases, the J end by 2 bases, with 9 bases between. Here the CDR3 reads CSVGTSTGNTIYF. CDR3 nucleotides: TGCAGCGTTGGAACCTCCACTGGAAACACCATATATTTT.

V and J are TRBV4-1 and TRBJ1-2, with D possibly TRBD1 on 6 matching bases. The CDR3 consists of 13 residues. V lost 1 base to trimming and J lost 8 bases, with 11 bases between them. Per germline, CDR1 MGHRA and CDR2 YSYEKL. CDR3 residues: CASSQAWTEGYTF. In DNA form, the CDR3 reads TGCGCCAGCAGCCAAGCTTGGACAGAAGGCTACACCTTC.

V is TRBV6-6 and J is TRBJ2-7; D may match TRBD1 or TRBD2 (6 bases each). V lost 5 bases and J lost 4, with 21 bases in between. Germline V gene data show CDR1 as MNHNY and CDR2 as SVGAGI (reference sequence). CDR3 size: 16 residues. DNA for the CDR3: TGTGCCAGCAGTGCCGCCGGGGGACACAGTTCTTACGAGCAGTACTTC. Residues: CASSAAGGHSSYEQYF.

The chain combines TRBV2 with TRBJ2-3; D unclear. The CDR3 extends over 15 amino acids. Germline V gene sequence: CDR1 SNHLY, CDR2 FYNNEI. The V gene lost 8 bases and the J gene lost 1 base, with 16 bases spanning the gap. As DNA, the CDR3 is TGTGCCAGCCGAGGACCTGGGATAGGCACAGATACGCAGTATTTT. This translates into CASRGPGIGTDTQYF.

The J gene is TRBJ2-7, the V gene TRBV29-1; D perhaps matches TRBD1 (6 bases). CDR3 length equals 14 residues. Germline V gene sequence: CDR1 SQVTM, CDR2 ANQGSEA. V was clipped by 3 bases and J by 5 bases, with 17 bases between them. CDR3: CSVESDSLKDEQYF. CDR3 in DNA: TGCAGCGTTGAGTCGGACAGCCTAAAGGACGAGCAGTACTTC.

In its sample, this clone was seen a few times. The sample holds other DNA sequences that translate to the same CDR3. This sequence joins TRBV29-1 and TRBJ1-1, with D hard to call. CDR3 length: 11 amino acids. Germline V gives CDR1 SQVTM, CDR2 ANQGSEA. The germline V and J ends were trimmed by 4 bases and 0 bases, with 3 bases remaining between them. The CDR3 DNA is TGCAGCGTTGTACTGAACACTGAAGCTTTCTTT. It encodes CSVVLNTEAFF.

This chain uses TRBV29-1 with TRBJ2-2; D is unresolved. V was trimmed by 0 bases and J by 6 bases, leaving 8 bases between them. Germline CDR1 SQVTM, CDR2 ANQGSEA. The CDR3 contains 13 residues. For the CDR3, the DNA is TGCAGCGTTGAAGACGGGCGCCCCGGGGAGCTGTTTTTT. As protein: CSVEDGRPGELFF.

DNA for the CDR3: TGTGCCAGCACCCGGGTCGGGGACGATACGCAGTATTTT. Amino acid sequence: CASTRVGDDTQYF. The V call is TRBV6-5, the J call TRBJ2-3, with D perhaps TRBD1 or TRBD2 (5 bases each). Between the trimmed V and J ends, which lost 7 bases and 6 bases, there was a span of 14 bases. This CDR3 is built from 13 residues. CDR1 MNHEY and CDR2 SVGAGI come from the germline V gene.

CDR3 residues: CASSLEAGGNNEQFF. The CDR3 DNA reads as TGTGCCAGCAGCTTAGAGGCGGGAGGCAATAATGAGCAGTTCTTC. The V and J genes are TRBV11-2 and TRBJ2-1; the match to TRBD2 covers 8 bases. V shed 0 bases, J shed 7 bases, and the junction held 5 bases outside the gene matches. The CDR3 spans 15 residues. Germline assignment: CDR1 SGHAT and CDR2 FQNNGV.

V gene TRBV19 combines with J gene TRBJ2-5; 11 nucleotides match TRBD2. V shed 8 bases and J 7 bases; nucleotides not matched to a gene: 9. The germline V gene has CDR1 LNHDA and CDR2 SQIVND (reference sequence). The CDR3 covers 14 residues. CDR3 loop: CASGTLAGGRTQYF. The DNA of the CDR3 is TGTGCCAGTGGGACCCTAGCGGGGGGAAGGACCCAGTACTTC.

The V and J genes are TRBV19 and TRBJ2-7; weak D call: TRBD1 (5 bases). Germline CDR1 reads LNHDA; CDR2 reads SQIVND (reference sequence). The CDR3 runs to 14 residues. V was shortened by 6 bases and J by 3 bases, with 15 bases between the two germline ends. CDR3 DNA: TGTGCCAGTAGCCCCGGACAATTTAACTACGAGCAGTACTTC. Protein product: CASSPGQFNYEQYF. The variable domain in full, with the rest retrieved from reference TRBV19 and TRBJ2-7, is DGGITQSPKYLFRKEGQNVTLSCEQNLNHDAMYWYRQDPGQGLRLIYYSQIVNDFQKGDIAEGYSVSREKKESFPLTVTSAQKNPTAFYLCASSPGQFNYEQYFGPGTRLTVT.

CDR3 bases: TGTGCCAGCAGCCAAGATCAGGGGCGATTAAGGCAGTTCTTC. Residues: CASSQDQGRLRQFF. The gene calls are TRBV4-2 and TRBJ2-1, with D possibly matching TRBD1 (6 bases). The CDR3 contains 14 residues. The V gene's germline CDR1 is LGHNA and CDR2 YNFKEQ. The germline V and J ends were trimmed by 0 bases and 12 bases, with 15 bases remaining between them.

The chain has TRBV2 and TRBJ2-1, with D maybe TRBD2 (6 bases). The CDR3 extends over 14 amino acids. Trimming removed 6 bases from V and 10 bases from J, with 19 bases in between. Germline V lookup: CDR1 SNHLY, CDR2 FYNNEI. The CDR3 bases are TGTGCCAGCAGGGGGACTCCCTTCACGGGAGAGCAGTTCTTC. It yields the protein CASRGTPFTGEQFF. Supplemented by reference TRBV2 and TRBJ2-1, the full variable domain reads EPEVTQTPSHQVTQMGQEVILRCVPISNHLYFYWYRQILGQKVEFLVSFYNNEISEKSEIFDDQFSVERPDGSNFTLKIRSTKLEDSAMYFCASRGTPFTGEQFFGPGTRLTVL.

Comment on this clone: The identical CDR3 is also encoded by other nucleotide sequences in the sample. The chain joins TRBV30 to TRBJ1-5; D unclear. The V and J ends lost 1 base and 4 bases respectively, with 5 bases between them. The germline V gene has CDR1 GTSNPN and CDR2 SVGIG (reference sequence). The CDR3 length is 12 residues. The CDR3 bases are TGTGCCTGGAGTGACGGGAATCAGCCCCAGCATTTT. This codes for CAWSDGNQPQHF.

This clone has more than one count but fewer than ten. The chain has TRBV7-9 and TRBJ2-1; 10 bases are a match to TRBD2. The CDR3 length is 16 residues. Germline V gene sequence: CDR1 SEHNR, CDR2 FQNEAQ (reference sequence). The J segment lost 0 bases and the V segment lost 3 bases, leaving 2 bases of the junction unmatched. CDR3: CASSFASGSSYNEQFF. The CDR3 nucleotides are TGTGCCAGCAGCTTTGCTAGCGGGAGCTCCTACAATGAGCAGTTCTTC.

The V and J genes are TRBV7-2 and TRBJ2-7; D remains unclear. The V end was cut by 11 bases, the J end by 1 base, with 9 bases between. Germline lookup yields CDR1 SGHTA and CDR2 FQGNSA. The CDR3 totals 11 residues. The CDR3 DNA reads as TGTGCCGTTGCCCCTTCCTACGAGCAGTACTTC. It is translated as CAVAPSYEQYF.

This clone was detected only a few times. The chain uses TRBV6-6 and TRBJ2-1; 10 bases match TRBD2. This CDR3 is built from 16 residues. Losses at the gene ends were 0 bases for V and 7 bases for J; bases not matched to a gene: 6. Germline-derived CDR1 and CDR2 are MNHNY and SVGAGI (reference sequence). CDR3 region: CASSYSTAGGPNEQFF. The CDR3 DNA reads TGTGCCAGCAGTTACTCGACAGCGGGAGGGCCAAATGAGCAGTTCTTC.

The table lists this clone with a few counts. The rearrangement links TRBV29-1 to TRBJ2-4; perhaps D is TRBD1 or TRBD2 (5 bases each). Trimming removed 6 bases from V and 4 bases from J, with 16 bases in between. CDR1 and CDR2 from the germline V gene are SQVTM and ANQGSEA. The CDR3 contains 14 residues. CDR3 in amino acids: CSVKRVGTKNIQYF. The CDR3 nucleotides read TGCAGCGTCAAAAGGGTGGGGACGAAAAACATTCAGTACTTC. The full variable domain, completed using reference TRBV29-1 and TRBJ2-4, is SAVISQKPSRDICQRGTSLTIQCQVDSQVTMMFWYRQQPGQSLTLIATANQGSEATYESGFVIDKFPISRPNLTFSTLTVSNMSPEDSSIYLCSVKRVGTKNIQYFGAGTRLSVL.

This clone was seen more than once but under ten times. This rearrangement joins TRBV27 to TRBJ1-5, with 8 bases identical to TRBD1. CDR3 size: 13 residues. Germline CDR1 is MNHEY and CDR2 is SMNVEV (reference sequence). Germline trimming cut 9 bases from V and 4 bases from J; bases unmatched to any gene: 5. The CDR3 is CARDREENQPQHF. In DNA form, the CDR3 reads TGTGCCAGGGACAGGGAAGAAAATCAGCCCCAGCATTTT.